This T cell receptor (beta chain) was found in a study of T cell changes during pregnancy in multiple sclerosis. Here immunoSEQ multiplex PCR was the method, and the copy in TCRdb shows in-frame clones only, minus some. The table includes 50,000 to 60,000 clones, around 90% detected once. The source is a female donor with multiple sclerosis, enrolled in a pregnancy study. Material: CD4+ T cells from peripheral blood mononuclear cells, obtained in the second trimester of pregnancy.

CDR3: CASTDRGTEAFF. CDR3 DNA: TGTGCCAGTACCGACAGGGGCACTGAAGCTTTCTTT. The rearrangement joins TRBV19 to TRBJ1-1; 8 nucleotides match TRBD1. The CDR3 consists of 12 residues. Per germline, CDR1 LNHDA and CDR2 SQIVND (reference sequence). The junction had 2 bases not matched to a gene; V was cut back by 7 bases and J by 4 bases.